This passage covers 2 T cell receptor beta chains from one sample sequenced in a study of blood T cell repertoires in COVID-19. Clones were sequenced by immunoSEQ multiplex PCR, and TCRdb holds only the in-frame ones, with some missing. The top ten hold 7% to 8% of the sample, which has just under 350,000 clones, approximately 91% seen once. What was sequenced was peripheral blood. Receptor source: a woman in her 70s with COVID-19, enrolled during active disease.

This chain connects TRBV19 to TRBJ1-4; 7 bases are a match to TRBD1. From germline, CDR1 is LNHDA and CDR2 SQIVND (reference sequence). After removal of 5 bases from V and 7 bases from J, the junction contained 7 bases not matched to a gene. CDR3 length: 14 amino acids. The CDR3 protein is CASSRTGVVEKLFF. Written as DNA, the CDR3 is TGTGCCAGTAGTCGGACAGGTGTCGTTGAAAAACTGTTTTTT.

The chain recombines TRBV6-5 with TRBJ1-1; D unresolved. This CDR3 region has 15 residues. CDR1 is MNHEY, CDR2 SVGAGI, per germline. The V end was cut by 5 bases, the J end by 1 base, with 14 bases between. The CDR3 nucleotides are TGTGCCAGCAGTCTCGTAGCCGTGGAGAACACTGAAGCTTTCTTT. Translating gives CASSLVAVENTEAFF.